This TCR beta chain was retrieved from a study of shared clonotypes between healthy human individuals (dated by TCRdb to the early 2020s). In terms of the full investigation: A few men and two women, aged 18 to 49 years, made up the cohort. For each donor, CD4 naive and CD4 memory were each given three plates, CD8 naive was given two plates, and CD8 memory was given one plate. To estimate repertoire size and how much clonotypes are shared between individuals, the study performed deep sequencing of blood TCR repertoires from a few healthy adults. Libraries were prepared and TCR repertoires were sequenced by different laboratories using diverse techniques, in order to increase sequencing depth and limit assay-specific biases. Each donor's leukapheresis produced roughly between roughly 0.85 and 9.5 billion PBMCs.

For the CD8 naive samples, CD45RO-negative cells were positively selected for CCR7, yielding a CD45RA+CCR7+ population from which TemRA cells were excluded. The donors were healthy, HIV-negative adults who had no recently reported acute infections or vaccinations. All donors were Caucasian adults living in Nashville, Tennessee, USA. Blood was obtained by leukapheresis, after which PBMCs were separated by Ficoll-Histopaque density gradient centrifugation and cryopreserved in liquid nitrogen vapor phase. Analytical flow cytometry was used to check the purity and quantity of each magnetically sorted T cell population. Genomic DNA was isolated from each sorted fraction and quantified by UV absorbance on a Nanodrop 2000c. What the authors observed across the whole study: Even with the large sequencing depth, rarefaction of the sorted-subset datasets indicated that sequencing was incomplete. Across four donors, approximately 5% of naive CD4, approximately 3.5% of naive CD8, around 2.1% of memory CD4, and roughly 0.41% of memory CD8 clonotypes were shared. Compared with non-shared clonotypes, the clonotypes found in all four sorted-subset donors had higher generation probabilities. Sampling was restricted to blood, and TCR repertoires in tissue are likely to differ from TCR repertoires in blood. Pairwise subsampling led to the expectation that sequencing depth would affect the degree of clonotype sharing among donors. Naive subsets generally had larger estimated clonotype richness than memory subsets did. Because the study included only a small number of donors, the genetic and exposure-history diversity represented was limited.

Taken from cysteine to phenylalanine, the CDR3 has 12 residues. Only the CDR3 region is kept as DNA, spanning 36 bases read in frame from base 1. CDR1 and CDR2 are read off the germline V gene (reference sequence) as GTSNPN and SVGIG. This clone has just a few counts. Its antigen is still unknown. Base qualities are not provided; no much larger clone lies one nucleotide away. Using the deep immunoSEQ assay, TCR CDR3 regions were amplified from genomic DNA by multiplex PCR. Extracted genomic DNA from each cell subset was spread evenly across all wells of several immunoSEQ 96-well plates, with each plate serving as a replicate. Each replicate PCR for sorted subsets received about 210 ng genomic DNA, equal to some 32,000 T cell genomes. Purified libraries were quantified with a Qubit 3.0 fluorometer, sized on a Bioanalyzer 2100, and re-quantified with the KAPA Library Quantification kit. A separate single-read 150-cycle Illumina NextSeq 550 flow cell was used to sequence each immunoSEQ 96-well plate. The authors' pipeline ran thus. Because only junctional sequences without quality scores were contained in the immunoSEQ output, filtering matching that applied to full-length reads could not be performed. Sequences were annotated with PyIR, a Python wrapper for IgBLAST v1.9, using IMGT germline references to assign V/J genes and CDR3. Reads with weak V/J assignments (E-value above 1e-6), missing CDR3, stop codons, out-of-frame junctions, or ambiguous translated residues were removed. A V3J clonotype was defined by an identical inferred V gene, J gene, and CDR3 amino acid sequence. Percentage overlap between repertoires was computed as shared unique clonotypes divided by the size of the smaller repertoire. RTK rarefaction, the Chao1 estimator, and Recon v2.1 estimates of unobserved clonotypes were used to assess repertoire richness. OLGA was used to compute generation probabilities for all TCRbeta clonotypes that the gDNA method yielded from four donors. The table was pulled from immuneACCESS by TCRdb, which kept in-frame rearrangements only. Such tables lose some clones; where checked, under half of the loss comes from unresolved V genes, and the rest has no known cause. Clone size and the V and J calls come from that table; the DNA yielded D and trimming. Recorded for this sample are about 2.2 million clones; 93% of them occurred a single time. The ten largest clones take up 1.5% to 2% of the sample.

Recombination connected TRBV30 to TRBJ1-1; perhaps TRBD1 is the D gene, with 5 bases matching. This receptor was identified in a man younger than 30 in good health. Some clones in this sample may be carry-over from other donors' samples. Specimen: naive CD8+ T cells from PBMCs. The cell subset or site label, read with the paper, signifies: CD45RA+CCR7+. CDR3 loop: CARKGFGTEAFF. The DNA sequence is TGTGCACGGAAGGGGTTTGGCACTGAAGCTTTCTTT. The full variable domain, with segments outside the CDR3 supplied by the reference TRBV30 and TRBJ1-1 proteins, appears as SQTIHQWPATLVQPVGSPLSLECTVEGTSNPNLYWYRQAAGRGLQLLFYSVGIGQISSEVPQNLSASRPQDRQFILSSKKLLLSDSGFYLCARKGFGTEAFFGQGTRLTVV.